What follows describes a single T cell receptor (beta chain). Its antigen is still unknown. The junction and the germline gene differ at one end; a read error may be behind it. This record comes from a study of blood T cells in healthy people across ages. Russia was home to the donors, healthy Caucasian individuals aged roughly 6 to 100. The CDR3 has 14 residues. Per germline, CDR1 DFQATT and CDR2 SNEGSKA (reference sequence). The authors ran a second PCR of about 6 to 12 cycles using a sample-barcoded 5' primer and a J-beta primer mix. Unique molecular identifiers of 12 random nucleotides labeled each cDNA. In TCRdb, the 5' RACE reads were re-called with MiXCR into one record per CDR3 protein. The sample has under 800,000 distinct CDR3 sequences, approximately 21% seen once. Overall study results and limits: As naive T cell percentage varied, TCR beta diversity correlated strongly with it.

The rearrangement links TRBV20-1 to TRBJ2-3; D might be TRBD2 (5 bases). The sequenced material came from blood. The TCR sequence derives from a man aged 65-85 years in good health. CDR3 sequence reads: CSARDQASTDTRYF. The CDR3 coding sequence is TGCAGTGCTAGAGATCAAGCTAGCACAGATACGCGGTATTTT.